These 9 T cell receptor beta chains originate from one sample sequenced in a study of shared clonotypes between healthy human individuals. Terminally differentiated effector memory CD45RA+ cells were left out of the naive CD8 fraction, which was CD45RO-negative and positively selected for CCR7. Profiling relied on immunoSEQ multiplex PCR, and the TCRdb table lists in-frame clones only, not all of them. Of nearly 2 million clones in the sample, just under 95% were seen once. Sequencing was done on a sample of naive CD8+ T cells sorted from blood. Source of these receptors: a man aged 18 to 29 in good health.

This rearrangement joins TRBV27 to TRBJ2-7; 9 bases are shared with TRBD1. Germline CDR1 and CDR2: MNHEY and SMNVEV (reference sequence). V lost 7 bases, J lost 1 base, and 5 bases stayed unmatched. CDR3 length: 14 amino acids. The CDR3 DNA reads TGTGCCAGCAAAGACAGGGGGACATCCTACGAGCAGTACTTC. This translates into CASKDRGTSYEQYF.

The rearrangement uses TRBV6-5 and TRBJ2-1, with 10 bases matching TRBD2. The CDR3 spans 14 residues. CDR1 and CDR2 from the germline V gene are MNHEY and SVGAGI. V dropped 3 bases and J dropped 11; count of bases not matched to a gene: 7. This CDR3 is CASSYELAGAQQFF. For the CDR3, the DNA is TGTGCCAGCAGTTATGAGCTAGCGGGAGCCCAGCAGTTCTTC.

CDR3 DNA sequence: TGTGCCAGCAGTTCTAGGACGCTTAGCACAGATACGCAGTATTTT. Protein product: CASSSRTLSTDTQYF. V usage is TRBV13 and J usage is TRBJ2-3, with unresolved D. Trimming shortened V by 6 bases and J by 0 bases, and 13 bases separated the two germline ends. This CDR3 is built from 15 residues. Per the germline V gene, CDR1 is PRHDT and CDR2 is FYEKMQ (reference sequence).

This clone was detected only once. The chain couples TRBV10-2 to TRBJ1-1, with D uncertain. Trimming pared 3 bases from V and 8 bases from J, leaving 13 bases between. CDR3 length equals 13 residues. Germline loops: CDR1 WSHSY, CDR2 SAAADI. Here the CDR3 DNA reads TGCGCCAGCAGTGAAGACTCGACGGGGGAAGCTTTCTTT. Its translation is CASSEDSTGEAFF.

The chain has TRBV4-1 and TRBJ2-7; the match to TRBD1 covers 9 bases. Germline V gene sequence: CDR1 MGHRA, CDR2 YSYEKL. The CDR3 is 16 residues long. The junction had 7 bases not matched to a gene; V was cut back by 0 bases and J by 4 bases. CDR3 sequence (DNA): TGCGCCAGCAGCCAAGAAGTAGGGGACAGGGAATACGAGCAGTACTTC. It encodes CASSQEVGDREYEQYF.

The chain has TRBV7-9 and TRBJ1-2, with 7 bases matching TRBD1. V was clipped by 6 bases and J by 5 bases; unmatched bases: 15. The CDR3 length is 16 residues. From germline, CDR1 is SEHNR and CDR2 FQNEAQ (reference sequence). The CDR3: CASSSGRPGGRYGYTF. In nucleotides, the CDR3 is TGTGCCAGCAGTTCGGGACGACCAGGGGGTCGGTATGGCTACACCTTC.

The genes are TRBV5-6 and TRBJ1-6; no reliable D call. The CDR3 totals 12 residues. Germline values: CDR1 SGHDT, CDR2 YYEEEE. V lost 2 bases, J lost 7 bases, and 4 bases lay in between. The CDR3 spells CASSFVNSPLHF. The CDR3 DNA is TGTGCCAGCAGCTTTGTAAATTCACCCCTCCACTTT.

A word on this clone: Mismatch with germline at one junction end may stem from a read error. The chain has TRBV7-8 and TRBJ1-2; D is uncertain. The CDR3 runs 16 residues. Germline assignment: CDR1 SGHVS and CDR2 FQNEAQ. In DNA form, the CDR3 reads TGTGCCAGCAGCTTAGCGTACCCAGAGCCTAACCATGGCTACACCTTC. As protein: CASSLAYPEPNHGYTF.

The count of this clone is one. V is TRBV21-1 and J is TRBJ2-3. TRBV21-1 is shown as a pseudogene. The CDR3 runs to 18 residues. The CDR3 loop is CASSALSDGQRTTDTQYF. The CDR3 DNA reads TGTGCCAGCAGCGCACTTTCGGACGGCCAAAGAACTACAGATACGCAGTATTTT.